The T cell receptor beta chain under discussion was sequenced for a study of a mutant IDH1 vaccine in newly diagnosed glioma. Study context: First vaccine doses came 4-6 weeks after radiotherapy alone, or with temozolomide cycles.

To note about this clone: Its antigen is undetermined.

Profiling relied on immunoSEQ multiplex PCR, and the TCRdb table lists in-frame clones only, not all of them. Here the sample spans under 150,000 clones, about nine tenths being singletons. J was trimmed by 5 bases and V by 3 bases; bases with no gene match: 8. Germline values: CDR1 SGHRS, CDR2 YFSETQ. The CDR3 runs to 16 residues. Sample time point: week 11, during vaccination. One vaccine dose held 300 ug of mutant IDH1 20-mer peptide and came with topical imiquimod. Specimen: PBMCs, collected from a glioma patient whose treatment included an IDH1 peptide vaccine. The rearrangement uses TRBV5-1 and TRBJ2-7; 13 bases align to TRBD2. The clonotype originates from a woman in her 50s with glioma. The DNA of the CDR3 is TGCGCCAGCAGCTCCAATTCCGGGACTAGCGGGAACGAGCAGTACTTC. It yields the protein CASSSNSGTSGNEQYF.